This TCR beta chain was documented in a study of CD8+ T cells in alopecia areata. Turning to the study itself: At a dose of 5 to 10 mg twice daily, oral tofacitinib was given to treated patients. Whole-study results and caveats: Sequence data from scalp samples additionally include resident alphabeta T cells of normal skin.

Germline values: CDR1 SEHNR, CDR2 FQNEAQ (reference sequence). The CDR3 is made up of 13 amino acids. Trimming shortened V by 2 bases and J by 3 bases, and 7 bases separated the two germline ends. The treatment was: oral pan-JAK inhibitor, 5-10 mg twice daily. TCR sequencing used cDNA made by reverse transcription of extracted RNA. Profiled with immunoSEQ multiplex PCR; TCRdb holds only in-frame clones, not every one. The table lists 100,000 to 130,000 clones, roughly 84% of them singletons. Concerning this clone itself: Its target is not known.

Sequenced material: CD8+ T cells sorted from blood, taken at week 24, from a patient treated with tofacitinib. The chain has TRBV7-9 and TRBJ1-1, with D possibly matching TRBD1 (5 bases). This TCR was sampled from a human donor with alopecia areata. CDR3 sequence reads: CASSLLGDTEAFF. In DNA, the CDR3 is TGTGCCAGCAGCTTACTGGGGGACACTGAAGCTTTCTTT.